The 7 T cell receptor beta chains presented below share a single source sample, sequenced in a study of early T cells in non-severe SARS-CoV-2 infection. TCRdb itself ran the 5' RACE reads through MiXCR, one entry per CDR3 protein. The sample records roughly 25,000 distinct CDR3 sequences, 4.3% being singletons. Material for sequencing was whole blood. The receptors stem from an adult who was a healthcare worker with PCR-confirmed SARS-CoV-2 infection or an uninfected control (not recorded which).

This clonotype came up many times. The J gene is TRBJ2-5, the V gene TRBV7-2; TRBD2 might be the D (6 bases). Germline V gene lookup returns CDR1 SGHTA and CDR2 FQGNSA. V lost 2 bases to trimming and J lost 3 bases, with 16 bases between them. CDR3 size: 16 residues. The CDR3 DNA reads TGTGCCAGCAGCTTAAGGCCCCCGGGGGTAGAAGAGACCCAGTACTTC. This gives the protein CASSLRPPGVEETQYF.

J is TRBJ1-2 and V is TRBV18; D is uncertain. This CDR3 comprises 12 residues. The V gene lost 1 base and the J gene lost 6 bases, with 6 bases spanning the gap. Looked up from germline, CDR1 is KGHSH and CDR2 is LQKENI. DNA for the CDR3: TGTGCCAGCTCACCACGCGAAGATGGCTACACCTTC. Amino acids: CASSPREDGYTF.

This clonotype was seen repeatedly, ten times or more. The V gene is TRBV7-9, the J gene TRBJ2-5; tentative D call: TRBD1 (6 bases). Trimming took 3 bases from V and 1 from J, leaving 6 bases between them. Germline-derived CDR1 and CDR2 are SEHNR and FQNEAQ (reference sequence). The CDR3 is 13 residues long. The CDR3 protein is CASSLDSQETQYF. The CDR3 region has the DNA TGTGCCAGCAGCTTGGACAGCCAAGAGACCCAGTACTTC. The full variable domain, in which reference TRBV7-9 and TRBJ2-5 provide the parts outside the CDR3, is DTGVSQNPRHKITKRGQNVTFRCDPISEHNRLYWYRQTLGQGPEFLTYFQNEAQLEKSRLLSDRFSAERPKGSFSTLEIQRTEQGDSAMYLCASSLDSQETQYFGPGTRLLVL.

The V gene is TRBV27, the J gene TRBJ1-1; D is ambiguous. Trimming stripped 4 bases from V and 1 base from J, with 10 bases between. Germline CDR1 reads MNHEY; CDR2 reads SMNVEV (reference sequence). This CDR3 has 14 residues. The CDR3 loop is CASSSRAKNTEAFF. CDR3 DNA sequence: TGTGCCAGCAGTTCGAGGGCCAAGAACACTGAAGCTTTCTTT.

Worth noting for this clonotype: This may be a read error: a much more frequent sequence differs by one nucleotide. This sequence joins TRBV6-4 and TRBJ1-1, with D uncertain. The germline V gene has CDR1 MRHNA and CDR2 SNTAGT. Deletions cut 3 bases from V and 7 bases from J, with 12 bases between. This CDR3 contains 13 residues. CDR3 sequence reads: CASSEQIWSEAFF. CDR3 DNA: TGTGCCAGCAGTGAGCAAATATGGAGTGAAGCTTTCTTT.

The sample holds many counts of this clonotype. The genes are TRBV7-9 and TRBJ1-1; D gene uncertain. Trimming removed 4 bases from V and 3 bases from J, with 9 bases in between. The germline V gene has CDR1 SEHNR and CDR2 FQNEAQ (reference sequence). This CDR3 is 13 amino acids long. CDR3 residues: CASSSRVDTEAFF. The DNA of the CDR3 is TGTGCCAGCAGCTCGCGGGTGGACACTGAAGCTTTCTTT.

This clonotype was detected ten times or more. V and J are TRBV5-6 and TRBJ2-2; TRBD2 aligns across 7 bases. The CDR3 extends over 16 amino acids. CDR1 is SGHDT and CDR2 is YYEEEE in the germline V gene. The trim removed 0 bases at V and 5 bases at J, leaving 7 bases unmatched. CDR3 sequence (DNA): TGTGCCAGCAGCTTGGTCAGCGGGAAGTTTACCGGGGAGCTGTTTTTT. It codes for CASSLVSGKFTGELFF. Variable domain in full (rest from reference TRBV5-6 and TRBJ2-2): DAGVTQSPTHLIKTRGQQVTLRCSPKSGHDTVSWYQQALGQGPQFIFQYYEEEERQRGNFPDRFSGHQFPNYSSELNVNALLLGDSALYLCASSLVSGKFTGELFFGEGSRLTVL.